This T cell receptor beta chain derives from a study of CD8 T cells in Susac syndrome. V gave up 4 bases and J gave up 2 bases, with 13 bases separating them. The CDR3 extends over 14 amino acids. The germline gives CDR1 SGHRS, CDR2 YFSETQ. Reverse transcription of about 0.5 to 1 ug RNA was carried out with random hexamers. TCRdb re-called the immunoSEQ multiplex PCR reads with MiXCR, one entry per CDR3 protein. This table holds fewer than 350,000 distinct CDR3 sequences, 92% found once. This sequence was found in a human donor with multiple sclerosis. Specimen: CD4+ T cells from PBMCs. The rearrangement links TRBV5-1 to TRBJ2-7; no clear D. This CDR3 reads CASSRPDGAYEQYF. CDR3 bases: TGCGCCAGCAGCCGACCGGACGGAGCCTACGAGCAGTACTTC.